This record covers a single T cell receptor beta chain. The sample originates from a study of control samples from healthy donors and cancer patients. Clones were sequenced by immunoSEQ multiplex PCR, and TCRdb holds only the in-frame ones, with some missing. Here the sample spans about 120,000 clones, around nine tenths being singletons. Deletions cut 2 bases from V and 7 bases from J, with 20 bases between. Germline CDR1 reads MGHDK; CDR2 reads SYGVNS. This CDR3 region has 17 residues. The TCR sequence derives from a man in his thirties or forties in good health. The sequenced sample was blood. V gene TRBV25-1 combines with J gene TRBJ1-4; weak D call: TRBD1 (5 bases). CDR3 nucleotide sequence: TGTGCCAGCAGTGAACCCCATCCGGACCCGAGGGGTGAAAAACTGTTTTTT. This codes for CASSEPHPDPRGEKLFF.